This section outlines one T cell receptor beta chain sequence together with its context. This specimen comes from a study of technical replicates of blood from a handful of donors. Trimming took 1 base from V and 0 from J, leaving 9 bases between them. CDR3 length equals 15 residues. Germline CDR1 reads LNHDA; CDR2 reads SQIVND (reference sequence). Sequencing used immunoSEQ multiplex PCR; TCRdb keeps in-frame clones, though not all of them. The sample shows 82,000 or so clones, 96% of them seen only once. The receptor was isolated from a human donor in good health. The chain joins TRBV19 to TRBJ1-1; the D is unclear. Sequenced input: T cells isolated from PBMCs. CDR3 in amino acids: CASSIVGLLNTEAFF. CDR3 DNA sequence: TGTGCCAGTAGTATAGTTGGGCTTTTGAACACTGAAGCTTTCTTT.